This entry describes one TCR beta chain. The antigen is not known. In germline, CDR1 is MGHRA, CDR2 YSYEKL. V was clipped by 4 bases and J by 3 bases; unmatched bases: 6. The CDR3 is 15 residues long. This entry belongs to a study of identical twins. Findings and caveats of the study: Memory repertoires lacked the insertion deficit that abundant cord blood beta clonotypes showed.

After template switching added a universal primer site, the resulting cDNA carried unique molecular identifiers. From the 5' RACE reads, TCRdb called clonotypes with MiXCR, one entry per CDR3 protein. Found here are about 1.7 million distinct CDR3 sequences, roughly a third of them singletons; the top ten hold about 0.27%. Sequencing input: cord blood. The rearrangement uses TRBV4-1 and TRBJ1-5; 7 positions agree with TRBD1. This clonotype was obtained from a newborn girl in good health. The CDR3 sequence is CASSRGQFINQPQHF. CDR3 bases: TGCGCCAGCAGCCGGGGACAGTTTATCAATCAGCCCCAGCATTTT.